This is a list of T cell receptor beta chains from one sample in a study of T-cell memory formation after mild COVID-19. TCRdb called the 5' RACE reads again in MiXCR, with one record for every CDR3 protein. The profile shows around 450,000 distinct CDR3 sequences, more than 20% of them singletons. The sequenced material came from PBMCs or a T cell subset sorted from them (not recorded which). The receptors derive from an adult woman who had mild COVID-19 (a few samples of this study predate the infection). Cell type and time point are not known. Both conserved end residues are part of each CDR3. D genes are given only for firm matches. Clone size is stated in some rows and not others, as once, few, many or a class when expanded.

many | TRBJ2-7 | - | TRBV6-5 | CASSRYGRTYEQYF | TGTGCCAGCAGTCGGTACGGCAGGACCTACGAGCAGTACTTC
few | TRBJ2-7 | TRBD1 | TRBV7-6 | CASSLGDRVSSYEQYF | TGTGCCAGCAGCTTGGGCGACAGGGTGAGCTCCTACGAGCAGTACTTC
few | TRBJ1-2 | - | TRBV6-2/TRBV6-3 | CASNPRDTTISYGYTF | TGTGCCAGCAATCCCCGGGACACCACAATTTCCTATGGCTACACCTTC
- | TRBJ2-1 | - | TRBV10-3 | CAIRSLNEQFF | TGTGCCATCAGGAGTCTCAATGAGCAGTTCTTC
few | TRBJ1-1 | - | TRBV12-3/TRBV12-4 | CASSFGIEGTEAFF | TGTGCCAGCAGTTTTGGCATTGAAGGCACTGAAGCTTTCTTT
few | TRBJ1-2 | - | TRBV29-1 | CSVELGTDYGYTF | TGCAGCGTTGAATTAGGGACGGATTATGGCTACACCTTC
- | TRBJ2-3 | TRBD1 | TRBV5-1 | CASIRDSSTDTQYF | TGCGCCAGCATCCGGGACAGCAGCACAGATACGCAGTATTTT
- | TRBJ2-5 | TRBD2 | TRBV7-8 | CASSFSGGTKETQYF | TGTGCCAGCAGCTTTAGCGGGGGGACTAAAGAGACCCAGTACTTC
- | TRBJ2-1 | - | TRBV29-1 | CSVLLGAENEQFF | TGCAGCGTTCTATTGGGGGCTGAAAATGAGCAGTTCTTC
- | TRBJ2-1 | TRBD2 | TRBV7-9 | CASSISGNYNEQFF | TGTGCCAGCAGCATTAGCGGGAACTACAATGAGCAGTTCTTC
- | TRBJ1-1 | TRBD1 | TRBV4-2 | CASSQALDRGAFF | TGTGCCAGCAGCCAAGCCCTGGACAGGGGAGCTTTCTTT
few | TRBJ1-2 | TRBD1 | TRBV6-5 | CASRLQGVTDYGYTF | TGTGCCAGCAGACTACAGGGGGTGACCGACTATGGCTACACCTTC
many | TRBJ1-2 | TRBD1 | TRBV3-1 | CASSQFDRANYGYTF | TGTGCCAGCAGCCAGTTTGACAGGGCCAACTATGGCTACACCTTC
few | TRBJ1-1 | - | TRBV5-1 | CATQPGHTVGAEAFF | TGCGCCACTCAACCGGGACACACGGTTGGGGCTGAAGCTTTCTTT
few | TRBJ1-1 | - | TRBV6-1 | CASIQGLNTEAFF | TGTGCCAGCATACAGGGACTGAACACTGAAGCTTTCTTT
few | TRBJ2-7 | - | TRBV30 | CAWGPFYYEQYF | TGTGCCTGGGGACCCTTCTACTACGAGCAGTACTTC
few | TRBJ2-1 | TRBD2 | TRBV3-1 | CASSRGTSGREQFF | TGTGCCAGCAGCCGAGGGACTAGCGGGAGGGAGCAGTTCTTC
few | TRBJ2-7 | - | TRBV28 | CASLRGVSEQYF | TGTGCCAGCCTCCGAGGGGTTTCCGAGCAGTACTTC
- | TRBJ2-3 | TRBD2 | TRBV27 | CASSLKTGLLDTQYF | TGTGCCAGCAGTTTAAAGACGGGACTACTCGATACGCAGTATTTT
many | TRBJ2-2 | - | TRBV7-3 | CASSRWDRGQLFF | TGTGCCAGCAGCCGCTGGGACCGCGGCCAGCTGTTTTTT
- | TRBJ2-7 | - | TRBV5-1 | CASSLAGTASYEQYF | TGCGCCAGCAGCTTGGCCGGGACGGCGTCCTACGAGCAGTACTTC
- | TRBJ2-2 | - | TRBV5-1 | CASSLAVVGTGELFF | TGCGCCAGCAGCTTGGCGGTTGTCGGCACCGGGGAGCTGTTTTTT
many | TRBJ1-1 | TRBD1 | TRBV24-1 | CATSESGTENTEAFF | TGTGCCACCAGTGAATCTGGGACAGAGAACACTGAAGCTTTCTTT
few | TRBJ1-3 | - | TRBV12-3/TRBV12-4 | CASSRDTGMAIYF | TGTGCCAGCAGTCGAGATACAGGGATGGCCATATATTTT
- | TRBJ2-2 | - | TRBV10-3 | CAIGGDSGELFF | TGTGCCATCGGCGGCGATAGCGGGGAGCTGTTTTTT
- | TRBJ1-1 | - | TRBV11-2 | CASSLVSDYEAFF | TGTGCCAGCAGCTTAGTTTCAGACTACGAAGCTTTCTTT
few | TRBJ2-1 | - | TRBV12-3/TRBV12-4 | CASSFEVADPSYNEQFF | TGTGCCAGCAGTTTTGAGGTAGCCGATCCTTCCTACAATGAGCAGTTCTTC
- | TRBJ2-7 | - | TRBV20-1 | CSAQVGEQYF | TGCAGTGCTCAGGTGGGCGAGCAGTACTTC
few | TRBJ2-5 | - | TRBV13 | CASSQRRKETQYF | TGTGCCAGCAGCCAGAGGAGGAAGGAGACCCAGTACTTC
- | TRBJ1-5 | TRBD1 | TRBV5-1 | CASSLAAGGHQPQHF | TGCGCCAGCAGCTTAGCGGCAGGGGGACATCAGCCCCAGCATTTT
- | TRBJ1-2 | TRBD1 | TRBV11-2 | CASSSEGGNYGYTF | TGTGCCAGCAGCAGCGAAGGGGGCAACTATGGCTACACCTTC
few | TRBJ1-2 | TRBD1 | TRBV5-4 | CASSATGTGTYGYTF | TGTGCCAGCAGCGCCACCGGGACAGGGACCTATGGCTACACCTTC
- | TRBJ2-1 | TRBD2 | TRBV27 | CASSPTSGRAYNEQFF | TGTGCCAGCAGTCCAACTAGCGGGAGGGCCTACAATGAGCAGTTCTTC
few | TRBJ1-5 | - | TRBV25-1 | CASSGGVVPDLQPQHF | TGTGCCAGCAGTGGCGGGGTCGTCCCCGATCTACAGCCCCAGCATTTT
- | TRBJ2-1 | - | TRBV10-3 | CAISDASGEDEQFF | TGTGCCATCAGTGACGCATCTGGGGAAGATGAGCAGTTCTTC
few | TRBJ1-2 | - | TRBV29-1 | CSVEWQQNYGYTF | TGCAGCGTTGAGTGGCAGCAAAACTATGGCTACACCTTC
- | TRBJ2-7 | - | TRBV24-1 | CATSGGAGTNRNEQYF | TGTGCCACCAGTGGAGGGGCAGGGACCAACAGGAACGAGCAGTACTTC
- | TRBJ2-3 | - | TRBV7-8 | CASSLSSWSTDTQYF | TGTGCCAGCAGCTTATCTAGCTGGAGCACAGATACGCAGTATTTT
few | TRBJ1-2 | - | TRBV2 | CASAAVPQSGYTF | TGTGCCAGTGCGGCAGTCCCGCAGTCAGGCTACACCTTC
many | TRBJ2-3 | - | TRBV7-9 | CASSQSTDTQYF | TGTGCCAGCAGCCAAAGCACAGATACGCAGTATTTT
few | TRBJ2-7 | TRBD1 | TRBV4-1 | CASSRGTGSDYEQYF | TGCGCCAGCAGCCGGGGGACAGGATCAGACTACGAGCAGTACTTC
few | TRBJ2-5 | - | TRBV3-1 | CASSRETQYF | TGTGCCAGCAGCCGAGAGACCCAGTACTTC
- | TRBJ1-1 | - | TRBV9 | CASSVGRYTEAFF | TGTGCCAGCAGCGTAGGCAGATACACTGAAGCTTTCTTT
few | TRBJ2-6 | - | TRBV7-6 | CASTPQEANVLTF | TGTGCCAGCACCCCTCAGGAGGCCAACGTCCTGACTTTC
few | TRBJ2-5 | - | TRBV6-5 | CASSYSGPQETQYF | TGTGCCAGCAGTTACTCGGGACCGCAAGAGACCCAGTACTTC
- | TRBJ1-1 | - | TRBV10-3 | CAISGGAEGTTEAFF | TGTGCCATCAGTGGGGGGGCAGAGGGGACGACTGAAGCTTTCTTT
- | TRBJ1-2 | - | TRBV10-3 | CAISESTAVYGYTF | TGTGCCATCAGTGAGTCCACAGCAGTCTATGGCTACACCTTC
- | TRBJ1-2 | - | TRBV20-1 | CSARAVSTGAWYGYTF | TGCAGTGCTAGAGCTGTCTCCACGGGGGCTTGGTATGGCTACACCTTC
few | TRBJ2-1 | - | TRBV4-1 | CASSQEQRLMNEQFF | TGCGCCAGCAGCCAAGAGCAGCGACTGATGAATGAGCAGTTCTTC
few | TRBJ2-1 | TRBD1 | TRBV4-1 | CASSRGQGAYEQFF | TGCGCCAGCAGTCGGGGCCAGGGGGCCTATGAGCAGTTCTTC
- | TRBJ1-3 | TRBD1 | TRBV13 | CASSLAVGTVASYF | TGTGCCAGCAGCTTAGCCGTGGGGACAGTTGCGTCGTATTTT